This is a list of T cell receptor beta chains from one sample in a study of regulatory T cells in long-lasting Graves disease. TCRdb called the multiplex PCR reads again in MiXCR, with one record for every CDR3 protein. The data show roughly 500,000 distinct CDR3 sequences, less than 25% seen once. The sequenced sample was peripheral blood mononuclear cells (PBMCs), obtained when the disease was refractory, from a patient treated with antithyroid drugs. These receptors all stem from a female donor with Graves disease. The CDR3 runs from the conserved cysteine through the conserved F or W. A D gene is named only where the DNA matches it firmly. Part of the rows lack a size; the others show once, few, many or a class for expanded clones.

abundance: few; d_gene: NA; v_gene: TRBV14; j_gene: TRBJ2-2; CDR3nt: TGTGCCAGCAGCCAGAGAGTGGCATCCGGGGAGCTGTTTTTT; CDR3aa: CASSQRVASGELFF
abundance: NA; d_gene: NA; v_gene: TRBV5-5; j_gene: TRBJ1-2; CDR3nt: TGTGCCAGCAGCTTGGTTGGAGACGACATCTATGGCTACACCTTC; CDR3aa: CASSLVGDDIYGYTF
abundance: few; d_gene: TRBD2; v_gene: TRBV13; j_gene: TRBJ2-2; CDR3nt: TGTGCCAGCAGTTCGGTAGCGGGCGCCGGGGAGCTGTTTTTT; CDR3aa: CASSSVAGAGELFF
abundance: many; d_gene: NA; v_gene: TRBV6-5; j_gene: TRBJ2-2; CDR3nt: TGTGCCAGCAGTTACTCTCGGGTAGCGAACACCGGGGAGCTGTTTTTT; CDR3aa: CASSYSRVANTGELFF
abundance: few; d_gene: NA; v_gene: TRBV11-2; j_gene: TRBJ1-6; CDR3nt: TGTGCCAGCGGGGGGGGTCGGGATAATTCACCCCTCCACTTT; CDR3aa: CASGGGRDNSPLHF
abundance: NA; d_gene: NA; v_gene: TRBV29-1; j_gene: TRBJ2-7; CDR3nt: TGCAGCGTCTTGACGGGAGCCACGTACTACGAGCAGTACTTC; CDR3aa: CSVLTGATYYEQYF
abundance: NA; d_gene: NA; v_gene: TRBV7-8; j_gene: TRBJ1-3; CDR3nt: TGTGCCAGCAGCTTAGGAAGTTCAGAGATCTCTAGAAACACCATATATTTT; CDR3aa: CASSLGSSEISRNTIYF
abundance: many; d_gene: NA; v_gene: TRBV2; j_gene: TRBJ1-2; CDR3nt: TGTGCCAGCAGTGAAGCGCAGTCGGTCCCCATGTATGGCTACACCTTC; CDR3aa: CASSEAQSVPMYGYTF
abundance: few; d_gene: NA; v_gene: TRBV30; j_gene: TRBJ1-4; CDR3nt: TGTGCCTGGAGTAGTGCAATCGACGATGAAAAACTGTTTTTT; CDR3aa: CAWSSAIDDEKLFF
abundance: many; d_gene: NA; v_gene: TRBV2; j_gene: TRBJ1-4; CDR3nt: TGTGCCAGTGATACAAGAGGCGGAAATGAAAAACTGTTTTTT; CDR3aa: CASDTRGGNEKLFF
abundance: many; d_gene: TRBD2; v_gene: TRBV2; j_gene: TRBJ2-1; CDR3nt: TGTGCCAGCTGTATTAGCGGGAGGGTCAATGAGCAGTTCTTC; CDR3aa: CASCISGRVNEQFF
abundance: many; d_gene: NA; v_gene: TRBV6-1; j_gene: TRBJ1-5; CDR3nt: TGTGCCAGCAGGAAAACAAACGGCGGCAATCAGCCCCAGCATTTT; CDR3aa: CASRKTNGGNQPQHF
abundance: NA; d_gene: NA; v_gene: TRBV5-1; j_gene: TRBJ2-5; CDR3nt: TGCGCCAGCAGCTGGGCCCGGGAAGAGACCCAGTACTTC; CDR3aa: CASSWAREETQYF
abundance: many; d_gene: NA; v_gene: TRBV28; j_gene: TRBJ1-5; CDR3nt: TGTGCCAGCACCCTAGGGGCGGCAGGGTATCAGCCCCAGCATTTT; CDR3aa: CASTLGAAGYQPQHF
abundance: NA; d_gene: TRBD1; v_gene: TRBV7-9; j_gene: TRBJ2-7; CDR3nt: TGTGCCAGCGGAACAGGGGGCTCTAACGAGCAGTACTTC; CDR3aa: CASGTGGSNEQYF
abundance: NA; d_gene: NA; v_gene: TRBV3-1; j_gene: TRBJ1-2; CDR3nt: TGTGCCAGCAGCCCCGACCTTTTGAGGCCGCTGGGGGAGCACTATGGCTACACCTTC; CDR3aa: CASSPDLLRPLGEHYGYTF
abundance: few; d_gene: NA; v_gene: TRBV6-2/TRBV6-3; j_gene: TRBJ1-5; CDR3nt: TGTGCCAGCAGTGGGGACCGACACTTTAGCAATCAGCCCCAGCATTTT; CDR3aa: CASSGDRHFSNQPQHF
abundance: many; d_gene: NA; v_gene: TRBV28; j_gene: TRBJ2-5; CDR3nt: TGTGCCAGCAGTTTATCCGCAGGGGAGAGTGAAGAGACCCAGTACTTC; CDR3aa: CASSLSAGESEETQYF
abundance: many; d_gene: TRBD1; v_gene: TRBV29-1; j_gene: TRBJ2-7; CDR3nt: TGCAGCGTTTTTCCGGGACAGGACTACGAGCAGTACTTC; CDR3aa: CSVFPGQDYEQYF
abundance: NA; d_gene: NA; v_gene: TRBV19; j_gene: TRBJ2-7; CDR3nt: TGTGCCAGTAGCCTCCTTAGAGGGCCCTACGAGCAGTACTTC; CDR3aa: CASSLLRGPYEQYF
abundance: few; d_gene: TRBD2; v_gene: TRBV5-1; j_gene: TRBJ2-4; CDR3nt: TGCGCCAGCAACATGGCGGCTAGCGGGGGGGGAAACATTCAGTACTTC; CDR3aa: CASNMAASGGGNIQYF
abundance: many; d_gene: NA; v_gene: TRBV28; j_gene: TRBJ1-2; CDR3nt: TGTGCCAGCAGCTTAGGTCGCATCTATGGCTACACCTTC; CDR3aa: CASSLGRIYGYTF
abundance: NA; d_gene: NA; v_gene: TRBV9; j_gene: TRBJ1-1; CDR3nt: TGTGCCAGCAGCGTAGATGTGAGGACTGAAGCTTTCTTT; CDR3aa: CASSVDVRTEAFF
abundance: many; d_gene: NA; v_gene: TRBV29-1; j_gene: TRBJ2-7; CDR3nt: TGCAGCGTTGCGGAACCCTACGAGCAGTACTTC; CDR3aa: CSVAEPYEQYF
abundance: few; d_gene: NA; v_gene: TRBV30; j_gene: TRBJ1-4; CDR3nt: TGTGCCTGGAGCTACATCGGGGAAAAACTGTTTTTT; CDR3aa: CAWSYIGEKLFF
abundance: many; d_gene: NA; v_gene: TRBV2; j_gene: TRBJ2-5; CDR3nt: TGTGCCAGCAGAATGACTCTTTCGACAGCAATGGAGACCCAGTACTTC; CDR3aa: CASRMTLSTAMETQYF
abundance: few; d_gene: TRBD1; v_gene: TRBV6-2/TRBV6-3; j_gene: TRBJ1-3; CDR3nt: TGTGCCAGCAGTTACTCGAGCCCACTGACAGGGGGTTTGGCTGGAAACACCATATATTTT; CDR3aa: CASSYSSPLTGGLAGNTIYF
abundance: once; d_gene: TRBD2; v_gene: TRBV19; j_gene: TRBJ2-2; CDR3nt: TGTGCCAGCAGGTCGGGGGGGGCGACCGGGGAGCTGTTTTTT; CDR3aa: CASRSGGATGELFF
abundance: few; d_gene: NA; v_gene: TRBV18; j_gene: TRBJ2-7; CDR3nt: TGTGCCAGCTCAAGTACAGGGATTTCCTACGAGCAGTACTTC; CDR3aa: CASSSTGISYEQYF
abundance: few; d_gene: TRBD1; v_gene: TRBV20-1; j_gene: TRBJ1-4; CDR3nt: TGCAGTGCTAGAGCCGGGACAGGGGGGCTTAATGAAAAACTGTTTTTT; CDR3aa: CSARAGTGGLNEKLFF
abundance: many; d_gene: NA; v_gene: TRBV28; j_gene: TRBJ1-2; CDR3nt: TGTGCCAGCAGCTTCCTAAGGGCCTCTGGCTACACCTTC; CDR3aa: CASSFLRASGYTF